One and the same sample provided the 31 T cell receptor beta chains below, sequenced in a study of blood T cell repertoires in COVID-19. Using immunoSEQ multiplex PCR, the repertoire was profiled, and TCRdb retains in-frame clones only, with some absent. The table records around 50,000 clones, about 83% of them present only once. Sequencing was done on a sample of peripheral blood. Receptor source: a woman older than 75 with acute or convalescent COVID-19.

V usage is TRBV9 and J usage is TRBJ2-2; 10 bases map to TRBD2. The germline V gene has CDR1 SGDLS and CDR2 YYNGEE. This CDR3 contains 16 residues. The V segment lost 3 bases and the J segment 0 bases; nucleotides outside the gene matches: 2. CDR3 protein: CASSAGTSANTGELFF. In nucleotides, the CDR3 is TGTGCCAGCAGCGCCGGGACTAGCGCGAACACCGGGGAGCTGTTTTTT.

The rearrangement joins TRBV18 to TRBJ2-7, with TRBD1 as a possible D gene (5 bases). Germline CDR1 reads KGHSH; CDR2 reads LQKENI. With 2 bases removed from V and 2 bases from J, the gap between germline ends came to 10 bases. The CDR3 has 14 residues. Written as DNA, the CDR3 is TGTGCCAGCTCACCAAGGACATTTCCCTACGAGCAGTACTTC. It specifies CASSPRTFPYEQYF. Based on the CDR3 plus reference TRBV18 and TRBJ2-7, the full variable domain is NAGVMQNPRHLVRRRGQEARLRCSPMKGHSHVYWYRQLPEEGLKFMVYLQKENIIDESGMPKERFSAEFPKEGPSILRIQQVVRGDSAAYFCASSPRTFPYEQYFGPGTRLTVT.

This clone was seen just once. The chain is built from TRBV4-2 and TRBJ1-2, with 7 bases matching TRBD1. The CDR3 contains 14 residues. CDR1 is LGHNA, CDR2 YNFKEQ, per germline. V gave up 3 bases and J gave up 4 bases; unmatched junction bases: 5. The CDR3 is CASSQPGQIYGYTF. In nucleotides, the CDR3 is TGTGCCAGCAGCCAGCCGGGACAGATCTATGGCTACACCTTC.

The CDR3 region has the DNA TGTGCCAGCTCAACTGCAGGGGCGCGATATGAAAAACTGTTTTTT. It is translated as CASSTAGARYEKLFF. The rearrangement links TRBV18 to TRBJ1-4, with a weak D call TRBD1 (6 bases). Trimming removed 5 bases at V and 6 bases at J, with 16 bases between. CDR1 KGHSH and CDR2 LQKENI come from the germline V gene. The CDR3 sequence is 15 residues long.

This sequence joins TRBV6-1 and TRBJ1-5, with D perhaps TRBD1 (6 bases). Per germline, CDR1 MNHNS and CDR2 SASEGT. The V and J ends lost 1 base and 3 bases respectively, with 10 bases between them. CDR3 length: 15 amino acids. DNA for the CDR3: TGTGCCAGCAGTGAAGACAGGGCCTACAATCAGCCCCAGCATTTT. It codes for CASSEDRAYNQPQHF.

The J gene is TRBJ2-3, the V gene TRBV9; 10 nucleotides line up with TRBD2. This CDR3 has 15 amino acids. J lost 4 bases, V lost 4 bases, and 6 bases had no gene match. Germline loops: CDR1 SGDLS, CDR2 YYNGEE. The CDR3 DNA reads TGTGCCAGCAGCACCTCTAGCGGGGGTTCAGATACGCAGTATTTT. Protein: CASSTSSGGSDTQYF. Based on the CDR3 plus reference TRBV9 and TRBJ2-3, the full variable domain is DSGVTQTPKHLITATGQRVTLRCSPRSGDLSVYWYQQSLDQGLQFLIQYYNGEERAKGNILERFSAQQFPDLHSELNLSSLELGDSALYFCASSTSSGGSDTQYFGPGTRLTVL.

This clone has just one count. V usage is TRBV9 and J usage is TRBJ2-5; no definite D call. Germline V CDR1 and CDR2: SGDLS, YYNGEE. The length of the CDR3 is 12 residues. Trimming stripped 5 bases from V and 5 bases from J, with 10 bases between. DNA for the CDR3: TGTGCCAGCAGTACCGCTATGGAGACCCAGTACTTC. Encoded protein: CASSTAMETQYF. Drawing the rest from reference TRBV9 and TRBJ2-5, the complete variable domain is DSGVTQTPKHLITATGQRVTLRCSPRSGDLSVYWYQQSLDQGLQFLIQYYNGEERAKGNILERFSAQQFPDLHSELNLSSLELGDSALYFCASSTAMETQYFGPGTRLLVL.

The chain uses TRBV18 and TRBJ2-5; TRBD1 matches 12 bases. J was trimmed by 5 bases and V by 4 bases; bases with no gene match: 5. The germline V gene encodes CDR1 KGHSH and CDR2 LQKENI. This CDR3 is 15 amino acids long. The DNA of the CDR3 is TGTGCCAGCTCACGCGGGACAGGGGGCAAGGAGACCCAGTACTTC. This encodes CASSRGTGGKETQYF.

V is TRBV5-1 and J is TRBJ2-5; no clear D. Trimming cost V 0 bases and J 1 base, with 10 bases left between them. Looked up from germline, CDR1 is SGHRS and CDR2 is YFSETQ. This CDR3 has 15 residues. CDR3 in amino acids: CASSLASDTQETQYF. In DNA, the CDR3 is TGCGCCAGCAGCTTGGCCTCCGACACCCAAGAGACCCAGTACTTC.

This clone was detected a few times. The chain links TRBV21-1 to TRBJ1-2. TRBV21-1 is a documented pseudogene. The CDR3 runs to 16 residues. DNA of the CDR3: TGTGCCAGCAGCAAAGCGTGCGGCCCGGCGGAGGATGGCTACACCTTC. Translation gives CASSKACGPAEDGYTF.

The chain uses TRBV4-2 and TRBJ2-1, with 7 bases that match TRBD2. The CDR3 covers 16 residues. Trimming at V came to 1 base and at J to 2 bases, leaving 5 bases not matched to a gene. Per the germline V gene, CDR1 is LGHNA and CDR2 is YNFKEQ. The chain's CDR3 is CASSQGGGAPYNEQFF. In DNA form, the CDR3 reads TGTGCCAGCAGCCAAGGGGGAGGGGCCCCCTACAATGAGCAGTTCTTC.

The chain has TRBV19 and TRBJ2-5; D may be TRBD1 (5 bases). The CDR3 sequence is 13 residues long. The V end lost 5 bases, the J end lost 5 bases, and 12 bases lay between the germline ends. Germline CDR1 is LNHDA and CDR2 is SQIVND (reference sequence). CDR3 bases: TGTGCCAGTAGTGCTCAGGGAAGGGAGACCCAGTACTTC. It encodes CASSAQGRETQYF.

CDR3 protein: CAISEGGGGNTIYF. The CDR3 DNA reads TGTGCCATCAGTGAAGGAGGAGGTGGAAACACCATATATTTT. The V gene is TRBV10-3, the J gene TRBJ1-3; D uncertain. The CDR3 consists of 14 residues. V lost 3 bases, J lost 3 bases, and 9 bases lay in between. Germline CDR1 is ENHRY and CDR2 is SYGVKD.

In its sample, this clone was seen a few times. CDR3 protein: CASSQGGSSRQYV. CDR3 nucleotide sequence: TGTGCCAGCAGCCAAGGGGGCAGTAGCCGGCAGTACGTC. The V call is TRBV3-1 (or the pseudogene TRBV3-2), the J call TRBJ2-7; D possibly corresponds to TRBD1 (5 bases). CDR1 is LGHDT, CDR2 YNNKEL, per germline (reference sequence). This CDR3 contains 13 residues. V dropped 1 base and J dropped 9 bases, with 13 bases sitting between them.

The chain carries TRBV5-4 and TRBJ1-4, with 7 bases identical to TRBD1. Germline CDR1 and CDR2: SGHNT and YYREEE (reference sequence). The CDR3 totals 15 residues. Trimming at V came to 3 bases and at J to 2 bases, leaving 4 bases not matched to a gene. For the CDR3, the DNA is TGTGCCAGCAGCTCTCCGGGACAGACTAATGAAAAACTGTTTTTT. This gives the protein CASSSPGQTNEKLFF.

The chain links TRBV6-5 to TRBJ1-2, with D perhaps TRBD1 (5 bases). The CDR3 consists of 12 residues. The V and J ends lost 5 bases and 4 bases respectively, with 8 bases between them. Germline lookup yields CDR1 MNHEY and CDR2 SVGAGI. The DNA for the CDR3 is TGTGCCAGCAGTCCGGACACCTATGGCTACACCTTC. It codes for CASSPDTYGYTF.

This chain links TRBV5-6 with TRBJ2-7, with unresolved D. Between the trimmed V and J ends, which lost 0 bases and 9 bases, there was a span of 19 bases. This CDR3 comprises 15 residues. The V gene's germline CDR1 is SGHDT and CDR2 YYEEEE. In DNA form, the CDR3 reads TGTGCCAGCAGCTTGGCGCTAGGTACCTCTCGGCGGCAGTACTTC. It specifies CASSLALGTSRRQYF.

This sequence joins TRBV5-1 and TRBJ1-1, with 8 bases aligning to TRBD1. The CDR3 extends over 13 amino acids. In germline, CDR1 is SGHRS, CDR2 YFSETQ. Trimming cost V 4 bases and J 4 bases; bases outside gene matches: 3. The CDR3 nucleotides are TGCGCCAGCAGCCTGACAGGGGTCACTGAAGCTTTCTTT. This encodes CASSLTGVTEAFF. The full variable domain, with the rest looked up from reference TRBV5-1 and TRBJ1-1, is KAGVTQTPRYLIKTRGQQVTLSCSPISGHRSVSWYQQTPGQGLQFLFEYFSETQRNKGNFPGRFSGRQFSNSRSEMNVSTLELGDSALYLCASSLTGVTEAFFGQGTRLTVV.

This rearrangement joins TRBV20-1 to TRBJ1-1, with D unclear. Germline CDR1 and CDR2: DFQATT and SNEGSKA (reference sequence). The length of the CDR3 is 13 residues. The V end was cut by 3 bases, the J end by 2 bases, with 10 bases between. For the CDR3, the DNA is TGCAGTGCTAGTCGCATGGCAAACACTGAAGCTTTCTTT. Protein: CSASRMANTEAFF.

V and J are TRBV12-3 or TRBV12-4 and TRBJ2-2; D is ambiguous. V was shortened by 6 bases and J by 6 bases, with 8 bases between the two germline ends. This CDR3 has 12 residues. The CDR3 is CASSPIPGELFF. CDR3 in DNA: TGTGCCAGCAGCCCCATCCCCGGGGAGCTGTTTTTT.

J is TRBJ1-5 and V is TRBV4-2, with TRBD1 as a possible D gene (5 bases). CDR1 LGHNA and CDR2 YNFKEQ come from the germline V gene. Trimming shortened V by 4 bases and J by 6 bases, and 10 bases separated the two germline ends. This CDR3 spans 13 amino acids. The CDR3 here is CASSPPGVQPQHF. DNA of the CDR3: TGTGCCAGCAGCCCTCCGGGGGTTCAGCCCCAGCATTTT.

The CDR3 sequence: CASTRPERVSGNTIYF. As DNA, the CDR3 is TGTGCCAGTACTAGACCCGAGAGAGTTTCTGGAAACACCATATATTTT. The gene calls are TRBV19 and TRBJ1-3; D call uncertain. The germline V gene encodes CDR1 LNHDA and CDR2 SQIVND (reference sequence). The CDR3 consists of 16 residues. Trimming took off 7 bases at V and 1 base at J, with 17 bases between the two ends.

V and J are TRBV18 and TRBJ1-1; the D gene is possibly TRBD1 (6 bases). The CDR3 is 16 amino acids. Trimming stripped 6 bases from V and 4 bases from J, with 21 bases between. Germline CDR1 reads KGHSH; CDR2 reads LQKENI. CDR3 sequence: CASSPRGAGVGTEAFF. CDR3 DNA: TGTGCCAGCTCTCCTCGGGGGGCTGGGGTGGGCACTGAAGCTTTCTTT.

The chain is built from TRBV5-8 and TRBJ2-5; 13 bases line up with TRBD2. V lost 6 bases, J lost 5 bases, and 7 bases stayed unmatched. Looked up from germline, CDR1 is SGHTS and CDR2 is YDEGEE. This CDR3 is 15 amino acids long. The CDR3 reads CASNGLAGVFETQYF. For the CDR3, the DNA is TGTGCCAGCAACGGACTAGCGGGAGTTTTCGAGACCCAGTACTTC.

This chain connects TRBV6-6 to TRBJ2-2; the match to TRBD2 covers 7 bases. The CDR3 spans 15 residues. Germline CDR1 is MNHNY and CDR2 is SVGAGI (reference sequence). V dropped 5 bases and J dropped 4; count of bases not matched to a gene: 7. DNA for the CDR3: TGTGCCAGCAGTCCGTATGGGGGGGGCACCGGGGAGCTGTTTTTT. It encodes CASSPYGGGTGELFF.

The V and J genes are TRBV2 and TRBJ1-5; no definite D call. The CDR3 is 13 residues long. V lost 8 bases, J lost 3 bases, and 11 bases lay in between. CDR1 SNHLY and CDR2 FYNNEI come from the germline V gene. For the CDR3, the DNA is TGTGCCAGCGGGAGCGTGGCCAATCAGCCCCAGCATTTT. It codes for CASGSVANQPQHF.

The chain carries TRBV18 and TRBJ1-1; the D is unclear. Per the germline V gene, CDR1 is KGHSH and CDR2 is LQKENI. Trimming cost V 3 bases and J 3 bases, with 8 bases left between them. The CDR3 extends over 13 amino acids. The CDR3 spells CASSPKRDTEAFF. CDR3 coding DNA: TGTGCCAGCTCACCGAAACGGGACACTGAAGCTTTCTTT.

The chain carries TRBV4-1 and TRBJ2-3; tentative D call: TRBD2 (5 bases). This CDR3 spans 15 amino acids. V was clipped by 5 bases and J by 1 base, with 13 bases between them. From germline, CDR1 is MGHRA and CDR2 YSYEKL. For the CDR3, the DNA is TGCGCCAGCAGCAAACTAGGTTTGGGCACAGATACGCAGTATTTT. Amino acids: CASSKLGLGTDTQYF.

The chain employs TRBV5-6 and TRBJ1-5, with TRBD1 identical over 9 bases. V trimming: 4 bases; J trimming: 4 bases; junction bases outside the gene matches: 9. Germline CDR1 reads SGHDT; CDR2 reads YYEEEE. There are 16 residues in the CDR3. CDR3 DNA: TGTGCCAGCAGCCAGGGACAGGGCGCAGGTAATCAGCCCCAGCATTTT. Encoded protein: CASSQGQGAGNQPQHF.

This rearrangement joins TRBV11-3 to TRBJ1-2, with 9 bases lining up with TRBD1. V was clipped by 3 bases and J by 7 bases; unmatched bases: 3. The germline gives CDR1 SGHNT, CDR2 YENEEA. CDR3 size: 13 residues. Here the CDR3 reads CASSLDRGGGYTF. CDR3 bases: TGTGCCAGCAGCTTGGACAGGGGCGGTGGCTACACCTTC.

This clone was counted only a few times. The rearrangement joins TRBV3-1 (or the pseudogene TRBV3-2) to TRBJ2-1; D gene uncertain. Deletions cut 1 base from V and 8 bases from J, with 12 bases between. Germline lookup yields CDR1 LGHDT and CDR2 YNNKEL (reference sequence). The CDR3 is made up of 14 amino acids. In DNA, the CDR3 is TGTGCCAGCAGCCAAGCGCGAGCGAGGTATGAGCAGTTCTTC. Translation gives CASSQARARYEQFF.